The 32 T cell receptor beta chains reported below all come from one sample, sequenced in a study of blood T cell repertoires in COVID-19. Assay: immunoSEQ multiplex PCR; the TCRdb copy retains only in-frame clones and omits some. Of 200,000 to 250,000 clones listed, approximately 84% were seen once; the top ten hold approximately 1.8%. Sequenced: PBMCs or T cells enriched from blood (not recorded which). The receptors shown here come from a man aged 55-75 years who had recovered from COVID-19.

V and J are TRBV19 and TRBJ2-7, with a tentative D call TRBD2 (5 bases). V dropped 11 bases and J dropped 2 bases, with 10 bases sitting between them. CDR3 length: 11 residues. The germline V gene has CDR1 LNHDA and CDR2 SQIVND (reference sequence). The CDR3 DNA is TGTGCCGTACGGGGTGCCTACGAGCAGTACTTC. It encodes CAVRGAYEQYF.

The rearrangement uses TRBV7-2 and TRBJ2-1; perhaps TRBD2 as D (5 bases). CDR1 is SGHTA, CDR2 FQGNSA, per germline. V gave up 5 bases and J gave up 10 bases, with 9 bases separating them. The CDR3 runs to 11 residues. CDR3 DNA: TGTGCCAGCAGCGCGGACTCCGAGCAGTTCTTC. It codes for CASSADSEQFF.

This sequence joins TRBV11-2 and TRBJ2-7; no definite D call. CDR1 and CDR2 (germline): SGHAT, FQNNGV. The CDR3 extends over 13 amino acids. V lost 0 bases to trimming and J lost 4 bases, with 7 bases between them. The CDR3 reads CASSLDPVYEQYF. Written as DNA, the CDR3 is TGTGCCAGCAGCTTAGACCCAGTTTACGAGCAGTACTTC. The complete variable domain, with remaining parts taken from reference TRBV11-2 and TRBJ2-7, reads EAGVAQSPRYKIIEKRQSVAFWCNPISGHATLYWYQQILGQGPKLLIQFQNNGVVDDSQLPKDRFSAERLKGVDSTLKIQPAKLEDSAVYLCASSLDPVYEQYFGPGTRLTVT.

The table lists this clone with many counts. The V call is TRBV7-3, the J call TRBJ1-1; maybe TRBD1 (6 bases). The CDR3 extends over 15 amino acids. Per the germline V gene, CDR1 is SGHTA and CDR2 is FQGTGA. Trimming shortened V by 5 bases and J by 0 bases, and 13 bases separated the two germline ends. In DNA, the CDR3 is TGTGCCAGCAGCCCACGGGCAGGGGTGAACACTGAAGCTTTCTTT. This encodes CASSPRAGVNTEAFF.

V and J are TRBV7-2 and TRBJ2-3, with 9 nucleotides matching TRBD2. The germline CDR1 and CDR2 sequences are SGHTA and FQGNSA. J gave up 3 bases and V 4 bases, and 2 bases lay outside the gene matches. The CDR3 has 14 residues. CDR3 nucleotide sequence: TGTGCCAGCAGCTCTAGCGGGGCGACAGATACGCAGTATTTT. Protein: CASSSSGATDTQYF.

The J gene is TRBJ2-7, the V gene TRBV7-2; 8 bases match TRBD1. The CDR3 is 14 residues long. CDR1 is SGHTA, CDR2 FQGNSA, per germline. The V segment lost 9 bases and the J segment 3 bases; nucleotides outside the gene matches: 10. The CDR3 spells CASKADRANYEQYF. CDR3 in DNA: TGTGCCAGTAAAGCGGACAGGGCGAACTACGAGCAGTACTTC.

CDR3 sequence: CASIRVENGYTF. The DNA for the CDR3 is TGTGCCAGCATACGGGTGGAGAATGGCTACACCTTC. The rearrangement joins TRBV2 to TRBJ1-2; D unclear. This CDR3 contains 12 residues. The V end was cut by 7 bases, the J end by 6 bases, with 12 bases between. The germline V gene encodes CDR1 SNHLY and CDR2 FYNNEI.

The chain has TRBV5-1 and TRBJ2-2; the match to TRBD2 covers 10 bases. The CDR3 covers 14 residues. Germline V gene sequence: CDR1 SGHRS, CDR2 YFSETQ. V lost 4 bases, J lost 6 bases, and 3 bases stayed unmatched. The CDR3 DNA is TGCGCCAGCAGCACTGGGACTAGCGCCGGGGAGCTGTTTTTT. It encodes CASSTGTSAGELFF. The full variable domain, in which reference TRBV5-1 and TRBJ2-2 provide the parts outside the CDR3, is KAGVTQTPRYLIKTRGQQVTLSCSPISGHRSVSWYQQTPGQGLQFLFEYFSETQRNKGNFPGRFSGRQFSNSRSEMNVSTLELGDSALYLCASSTGTSAGELFFGEGSRLTVL.

The rearrangement links TRBV7-9 to TRBJ2-5, with a tentative D call TRBD1 (6 bases). This CDR3 has 15 amino acids. The V end lost 5 bases, the J end lost 2 bases, and 15 bases lay between the germline ends. CDR1 is SEHNR, CDR2 FQNEAQ, per germline (reference sequence). The CDR3 region has the DNA TGTGCCAGCAGCCCGAGTGCAAGGGGGCAAGAGACCCAGTACTTC. Protein product: CASSPSARGQETQYF.

This clone was picked up one time. The chain has TRBV24-1 and TRBJ1-2; the D gene is possibly TRBD1 (5 bases). The CDR3 runs 15 residues. CDR1 is KGHDR, CDR2 SFDVKD, per germline. V lost 0 bases and J 4 bases, leaving 11 bases between the germline ends. The CDR3 sequence is CATSDLLAGVYGYTF. The CDR3, as DNA: TGTGCCACCAGTGATTTGCTTGCGGGGGTCTATGGCTACACCTTC.

The CDR3 sequence: CASSEAGGGYEQYF. The DNA for the CDR3 is TGTGCCAGCAGTGAGGCAGGGGGCGGCTACGAGCAGTACTTC. The chain uses TRBV2 and TRBJ2-7; 8 bases are a match to TRBD1. Germline assignment: CDR1 SNHLY and CDR2 FYNNEI. There are 14 residues in the CDR3. Trimming cost V 3 bases and J 3 bases; bases outside gene matches: 4.

This chain joins TRBV5-1 and TRBJ2-7; D is undetermined. Germline assignment: CDR1 SGHRS and CDR2 YFSETQ. V was cut by 0 bases and J by 3 bases, with 10 bases left in between. The length of the CDR3 is 14 residues. CDR3 in amino acids: CASSLASTGYEQYF. DNA of the CDR3: TGCGCCAGCAGCTTGGCGAGCACCGGCTACGAGCAGTACTTC.

This clone occurred once. The CDR3 DNA follows: TGTGCCAGTAGTATAGGCCTGTTTAGCGGGGGCCTCTCCTACAATGAGCAGTTCTTC. Translating gives CASSIGLFSGGLSYNEQFF. The chain has TRBV19 and TRBJ2-1; the match to TRBD2 covers 9 bases. J gave up 0 bases and V 1 base, and 10 bases lay outside the gene matches. The germline V gene encodes CDR1 LNHDA and CDR2 SQIVND (reference sequence). This CDR3 has 19 amino acids.

The chain carries TRBV14 and TRBJ1-3; maybe TRBD1 (5 bases). The CDR3 covers 16 residues. V was shortened by 0 bases and J by 3 bases, with 12 bases between the two germline ends. Per germline, CDR1 SGHDN and CDR2 FVKESK. Written as DNA, the CDR3 is TGTGCCAGCAGCCAAGACGGCAGGGAAGTTGGAAACACCATATATTTT. Its protein is CASSQDGREVGNTIYF.

The genes are TRBV2 and TRBJ1-3; D gene unclear. Germline CDR1 SNHLY, CDR2 FYNNEI. The ends were cut back, 7 bases at V and 0 bases at J, with 13 bases in the middle. The CDR3 has 15 residues. The CDR3 nucleotides read TGTGCCAGCAATTCTCAGCGAGGCTCTGGAAACACCATATATTTT. It codes for CASNSQRGSGNTIYF.

The J gene is TRBJ1-1, the V gene TRBV4-3; 9 bases are a match to TRBD1. The germline V gene has CDR1 LGHNA and CDR2 YSLEER. Trimming cost V 0 bases and J 1 base; bases outside gene matches: 12. This CDR3 spans 19 amino acids. The CDR3 protein is CASSQDMGGQGGRNTEAFF. Written as DNA, the CDR3 is TGCGCCAGCAGCCAAGATATGGGGGGACAGGGAGGGAGGAACACTGAAGCTTTCTTT.

The rearrangement joins TRBV5-1 to TRBJ2-7; 8 bases line up with TRBD1. This CDR3 spans 14 amino acids. Germline loops: CDR1 SGHRS, CDR2 YFSETQ. With 0 bases clipped from V and 7 bases from J, the junction kept 6 bases outside the gene matches. As DNA, the CDR3 is TGCGCCAGCAGCTTGGCTCAGGGGGCTCGTGAGCAGTACTTC. The encoded protein is CASSLAQGAREQYF.

The chain recombines TRBV25-1 with TRBJ1-1; D gene uncertain. This CDR3 comprises 12 residues. Trimming took off 1 base at V and 7 bases at J, with 7 bases between the two ends. Germline V gene sequence: CDR1 MGHDK, CDR2 SYGVNS. The DNA of the CDR3 is TGTGCCAGCAGTGAATCCGGGGTTGAAGCTTTCTTT. Encoded protein: CASSESGVEAFF.

The gene calls are TRBV12-3 or TRBV12-4 and TRBJ1-1, with D maybe TRBD1 (6 bases). V was trimmed by 5 bases and J by 2 bases, leaving 9 bases between them. The CDR3 consists of 13 residues. The CDR3 region is CASSTQGNTEAFF. DNA for the CDR3: TGTGCCAGCAGTACACAGGGAAACACTGAAGCTTTCTTT.

The chain uses TRBV3-1 (or the pseudogene TRBV3-2) and TRBJ1-4; 10 bases line up with TRBD1. The CDR3 has 15 residues. CDR1 and CDR2 from the germline V gene are LGHDT and YNNKEL (reference sequence). V trimming: 0 bases; J trimming: 8 bases; junction bases outside the gene matches: 3. The CDR3 reads CASSQDPGQGEKLFF. As DNA, the CDR3 is TGTGCCAGCAGCCAAGATCCGGGACAGGGGGAAAAACTGTTTTTT.

This clone was recorded a few times. This chain connects TRBV7-9 to TRBJ1-5, with D tentatively TRBD1 (5 bases). The CDR3 loop spans 14 amino acids. V lost 1 base and J 3 bases, leaving 7 bases between the germline ends. Germline values: CDR1 SEHNR, CDR2 FQNEAQ (reference sequence). The CDR3 DNA reads as TGTGCCAGCAGCTTAGGGGGGGTCAATCAGCCCCAGCATTTT. Translation: CASSLGGVNQPQHF.

The rearrangement uses TRBV3-1 (or the pseudogene TRBV3-2) and TRBJ1-1; TRBD1 matches 10 bases. CDR3 length: 17 amino acids. V shed 2 bases and J 1 base; nucleotides not matched to a gene: 7. Germline V gene sequence: CDR1 LGHDT, CDR2 YNNKEL (reference sequence). CDR3 region: CASSQTRQGAGNTEAFF. CDR3 nucleotide sequence: TGTGCCAGCAGCCAAACCCGACAGGGGGCGGGGAACACTGAAGCTTTCTTT.

The chain carries TRBV27 and TRBJ1-2, with 9 bases matching TRBD1. This CDR3 has 12 residues. Germline V CDR1 and CDR2: MNHEY, SMNVEV (reference sequence). V dropped 5 bases and J dropped 8; count of bases not matched to a gene: 3. CDR3 sequence reads: CASSATGGGYTF. As DNA, the CDR3 is TGTGCCAGCAGTGCAACAGGGGGCGGCTACACCTTC.

The chain couples TRBV5-8 to TRBJ1-6; 9 bases align to TRBD1. With 4 bases clipped from V and 9 bases from J, the junction kept 8 bases outside the gene matches. This CDR3 region has 15 residues. The germline gives CDR1 SGHTS, CDR2 YDEGEE. The CDR3 DNA reads as TGTGCCAGCAGCGACCCCGGGACAGGGTTTTCACCCCTCCACTTT. Protein: CASSDPGTGFSPLHF. Variable domain in full (rest from reference TRBV5-8 and TRBJ1-6): EAGVTQSPTHLIKTRGQQATLRCSPISGHTSVYWYQQALGLGLQFLLWYDEGEERNRGNFPPRFSGRQFPNYSSELNVNALELEDSALYLCASSDPGTGFSPLHFGNGTRLTVT.

The rearrangement joins TRBV27 to TRBJ1-2, with D maybe TRBD1 (6 bases). There are 13 residues in the CDR3. V lost 6 bases to trimming and J lost 7 bases, with 15 bases between them. Germline loops: CDR1 MNHEY, CDR2 SMNVEV (reference sequence). CDR3 nucleotides: TGTGCCAGCAGACTAACAGGGTTCGGTGGCTACACCTTC. It yields the protein CASRLTGFGGYTF.

The DNA for the CDR3 is TGTGCCAGTAGTATGACAGGGTCAACCTACGAGCAGTACTTC. It translates to CASSMTGSTYEQYF. The chain combines TRBV19 with TRBJ2-7; 7 nucleotides align to TRBD1. Germline V gene sequence: CDR1 LNHDA, CDR2 SQIVND (reference sequence). The CDR3 contains 14 residues. V gave up 3 bases and J gave up 2 bases; unmatched junction bases: 4.

The genes are TRBV18 and TRBJ2-7; 12 nucleotides match TRBD1. The germline V gene encodes CDR1 KGHSH and CDR2 LQKENI. CDR3 length equals 15 residues. With V trimmed by 1 base and J by 6 bases, 4 bases remained unmatched. This CDR3 reads CASSPRGQGAGEQYF. For the CDR3, the DNA is TGTGCCAGCTCACCACGGGGACAGGGGGCTGGCGAGCAGTACTTC.

The rearrangement links TRBV7-2 to TRBJ2-1; TRBD2 agrees at 11 bases. The length of the CDR3 is 15 residues. The trim removed 4 bases at V and 6 bases at J, leaving 5 bases unmatched. CDR1 is SGHTA and CDR2 is FQGNSA in the germline V gene. Here the CDR3 DNA reads TGTGCCAGCAGCTCGGGACTAGCGGTAACCAATGAGCAGTTCTTC. It is translated as CASSSGLAVTNEQFF.

The V gene is TRBV2, the J gene TRBJ2-7; TRBD1 is a possible D gene (5 bases). The V gene lost 2 bases and the J gene lost 0 bases, with 8 bases spanning the gap. The CDR3 consists of 14 residues. Germline-derived CDR1 and CDR2 are SNHLY and FYNNEI. The CDR3 loop reads CASSEQGSSYEQYF. The DNA for the CDR3 is TGTGCCAGCAGTGAACAGGGAAGCTCCTACGAGCAGTACTTC.

The rearrangement links TRBV30 to TRBJ1-1; possibly TRBD1 for D (5 bases). Trimming shortened V by 1 base and J by 11 bases, and 20 bases separated the two germline ends. The CDR3 length is 14 residues. The germline V gene encodes CDR1 GTSNPN and CDR2 SVGIG (reference sequence). In DNA form, the CDR3 reads TGTGCCTGGAGTGGGGACTCCAGGTTCCTAGGGGCTTTCTTT. Amino acid sequence: CAWSGDSRFLGAFF.

J is TRBJ2-3 and V is TRBV7-3; weak D call: TRBD1 (5 bases). Germline V gives CDR1 SGHTA, CDR2 FQGTGA. V lost 1 base and J lost 5, with 7 bases in between. CDR3 size: 13 residues. DNA for the CDR3: TGTGCCAGCAGCTTAAGCCAGGGAGATACGCAGTATTTT. Amino acid sequence: CASSLSQGDTQYF.

This clone was seen a single time. The chain couples TRBV4-3 to TRBJ1-3; D remains unclear. Germline V lookup: CDR1 LGHNA, CDR2 YSLEER. The CDR3 totals 15 residues. The V end lost 0 bases, the J end lost 0 bases, and 6 bases lay between the germline ends. CDR3 region: CASSQEQYSGNTIYF. The CDR3 DNA sequence: TGCGCCAGCAGCCAAGAACAGTACTCTGGAAACACCATATATTTT.